This T cell receptor beta chain was identified in a study of identical twins. This CDR3 region has 14 residues. Per the germline V gene, CDR1 is DFQATT and CDR2 is SNEGSKA (reference sequence). V lost 0 bases and J 2 bases, leaving 5 bases between the germline ends. This clonotype was seen more than once but under ten times. With template switching, a universal primer site was added, and the cDNA carried unique molecular identifiers. Each CDR3 protein is one row after TCRdb ran MiXCR on the 5' RACE reads. The sample yields approximately 700,000 distinct CDR3 sequences, over 15% seen once. These data also formed part of another study, on T cells expressing NK-cell markers. From that study: HCMV seropositivity marked seven of the eight sequenced donors; one was seronegative. Dominant NKG2C+ clonotypes made up roughly 1.0-7.0% of CD8+ T cells in several donors.

J is TRBJ2-6 and V is TRBV20-1; D call uncertain. Sequencing was carried out using PBMCs. This receptor was identified in a woman aged 18-29 years in good health. CDR3 bases: TGCAGTGCTAGAGATACCACTGGGGCCAACGTCCTGACTTTC. Encoded protein: CSARDTTGANVLTF.